These 14 T cell receptor beta chains share one sample of origin, sequenced in a study of T cells in Graves' hyperthyroidism and ophthalmopathy. Amplification yielded TCR beta CDR3 regions, with RNA transcripts as the source. The primer set for the first-round RT-PCR of the TCR CDR3 was HTBI. TCRdb re-called the multiplex PCR reads with MiXCR, one entry per CDR3 protein. This table has some 510,000 distinct CDR3 sequences, more than 45% appearing once. Sequencing was carried out using peripheral blood or thyroid tissue (not recorded which). Receptors originate from a young woman with Graves' hyperthyroidism.

The V call is TRBV20-1, the J call TRBJ2-2; TRBD2 agrees at 10 bases. In germline, CDR1 is DFQATT, CDR2 SNEGSKA (reference sequence). J was trimmed by 7 bases and V by 7 bases; bases with no gene match: 9. The CDR3 has 14 residues. The CDR3 here is CSGRRAGGHGELFF. DNA for the CDR3: TGCAGTGGCAGAAGAGCGGGAGGGCACGGGGAGCTGTTTTTT.

Details on this clonotype: A much larger clone lies one base from this, so it may be a read error. The genes are TRBV29-1 and TRBJ1-2; D is unresolved. The CDR3 covers 12 residues. Trimming took 2 bases from V and 7 from J, leaving 11 bases between them. The germline gives CDR1 SQVTM, CDR2 ANQGSEA. The CDR3 DNA reads as TGCAGCGTTGAACGAGTTGGAAGTGGCTACACCTTC. This encodes CSVERVGSGYTF.

This clonotype was seen many times. One end of the junction does not line up with germline, which may come from a read error. This rearrangement joins TRBV10-3 to TRBJ2-7; D may correspond to TRBD1 or TRBD2 (6 bases each). CDR1 and CDR2 from the germline V gene are ENHRY and SYGVKD. The CDR3 runs to 15 residues. CDR3 region: CAINEAGGENYEQYF. The CDR3 coding sequence is TGTGCCATCAATGAGGCCGGGGGCGAGAACTACGAGCAGTACTTC.

The chain combines TRBV2 with TRBJ1-5; 7 bases agree with TRBD1. Germline-derived CDR1 and CDR2 are SNHLY and FYNNEI. This CDR3 region has 14 residues. Trimming took 3 bases from V and 4 from J; bases not matched to a gene: 3. The CDR3 sequence: CASSDATGNQPQHF. CDR3 in DNA: TGTGCCAGCAGTGACGCGACAGGGAATCAGCCCCAGCATTTT.

This clonotype was seen ten or more times. The chain joins TRBV9 to TRBJ2-6; D unclear. Trimming removed 3 bases at V and 4 bases at J, with 8 bases between. There are 14 residues in the CDR3. Germline CDR1 SGDLS, CDR2 YYNGEE. CDR3 nucleotides: TGTGCCAGCAGCGACCCTTCGGGGGCCAACGTCCTGACTTTC. Its translation is CASSDPSGANVLTF.

This chain uses TRBV7-6 with TRBJ2-5, with D tentatively TRBD2 (6 bases). Germline V gives CDR1 SGHVS, CDR2 FNYEAQ. The CDR3 is made up of 15 amino acids. The germline V and J ends were trimmed by 1 base and 5 bases, with 14 bases remaining between them. The CDR3 bases are TGTGCCAGCAGCTTAGTCGGGAGTTATACCGAGACCCAGTACTTC. Residues: CASSLVGSYTETQYF. The complete variable domain, with remaining parts taken from reference TRBV7-6 and TRBJ2-5, reads GAGVSQSPRYKVTKRGQDVALRCDPISGHVSLYWYRQALGQGPEFLTYFNYEAQQDKSGLPNDRFSAERPEGSISTLTIQRTEQRDSAMYRCASSLVGSYTETQYFGPGTRLLVL.

The chain is built from TRBV11-2 and TRBJ2-7, with 10 bases aligning to TRBD2. Losses at the gene ends were 5 bases for V and 5 bases for J; bases not matched to a gene: 9. Per the germline V gene, CDR1 is SGHAT and CDR2 is FQNNGV. CDR3 length equals 15 residues. CDR3 in amino acids: CASSQSSGSPNEQYF. CDR3 bases: TGTGCCAGCAGCCAATCTAGCGGGAGCCCCAACGAGCAGTACTTC.

Note on this clonotype: A much larger clone lies one base from this, so it may be a read error. The gene calls are TRBV7-2 and TRBJ1-1, with D hard to call. Germline values: CDR1 SGHTA, CDR2 FQGNSA. V gave up 0 bases and J gave up 7 bases, with 6 bases separating them. The CDR3 length is 12 residues. CDR3 protein: CASSLAASEAFF. As DNA, the CDR3 is TGTGCCAGCAGCTTAGCTGCCAGTGAAGCTTTCTTT.

The table lists this clonotype with a count of one. The rearrangement links TRBV20-1 to TRBJ1-2; a weak D match, TRBD1 (5 bases). This CDR3 has 14 residues. Germline values: CDR1 DFQATT, CDR2 SNEGSKA (reference sequence). The V end lost 3 bases, the J end lost 3 bases, and 14 bases lay between the germline ends. CDR3 sequence (DNA): TGCAGTGCTAGCCAAGGGACGGGAGACTATGGCTACACCTTC. Protein: CSASQGTGDYGYTF.

The chain carries TRBV5-1 and TRBJ2-7; TRBD1 aligns across 8 bases. This CDR3 spans 15 amino acids. In germline, CDR1 is SGHRS, CDR2 YFSETQ. Losses at the gene ends were 4 bases for V and 1 base for J; bases not matched to a gene: 7. Written as DNA, the CDR3 is TGCGCCAGCAGCAGGACAGGGAATTCATCCTACGAGCAGTACTTC. Residues: CASSRTGNSSYEQYF.

The chain recombines TRBV12-3 or TRBV12-4 with TRBJ1-1, with 8 bases fitting TRBD1. The CDR3 runs 15 residues. J was trimmed by 1 base and V by 6 bases; bases with no gene match: 7. CDR3 loop: CASSEDRGGNTEAFF. CDR3 nucleotides: TGTGCCAGCAGCGAAGACAGGGGAGGGAACACTGAAGCTTTCTTT.

This rearrangement joins TRBV5-4 to TRBJ2-7; D unclear. The germline CDR1 and CDR2 sequences are SGHNT and YYREEE (reference sequence). This CDR3 region has 13 residues. Trimming cost V 2 bases and J 2 bases, with 8 bases left between them. In DNA, the CDR3 is TGTGCCAGCAGCTTCCGTGCAGCCTACGAGCAGTACTTC. Amino acid sequence: CASSFRAAYEQYF. Supplemented by reference TRBV5-4 and TRBJ2-7, the full variable domain reads ETGVTQSPTHLIKTRGQQVTLRCSSQSGHNTVSWYQQALGQGPQFIFQYYREEENGRGNFPPRFSGLQFPNYSSELNVNALELDDSALYLCASSFRAAYEQYFGPGTRLTVT.

The CDR3 region has the DNA TGCGCCAGCAGCCGGGGACTAGCGGGGACCGCGAACACCGGGGAGCTGTTTTTT. Translated, it gives CASSRGLAGTANTGELFF. The genes are TRBV5-1 and TRBJ2-2; 13 bases agree with TRBD2. The CDR3 sequence is 18 residues long. V gave up 4 bases and J gave up 0 bases; unmatched junction bases: 6. The V gene's germline CDR1 is SGHRS and CDR2 YFSETQ. The variable domain in full, with the rest retrieved from reference TRBV5-1 and TRBJ2-2, is KAGVTQTPRYLIKTRGQQVTLSCSPISGHRSVSWYQQTPGQGLQFLFEYFSETQRNKGNFPGRFSGRQFSNSRSEMNVSTLELGDSALYLCASSRGLAGTANTGELFFGEGSRLTVL.

The chain combines TRBV10-3 with TRBJ2-7; TRBD1 matches at 9 bases. CDR1 and CDR2 (germline): ENHRY, SYGVKD. This CDR3 has 15 amino acids. With 10 bases clipped from V and 6 bases from J, the junction kept 16 bases outside the gene matches. CDR3 coding DNA: TGTGCCACAGGCCCCGGGACAGGGAAGGGACGCGAGCAGTACTTC. Amino acid sequence: CATGPGTGKGREQYF.